The clone carrying this TCR beta chain was seen just once. In the study's own analysis: By means of reference gene primer amplification, nucleated cell counts were estimated. TCRdb's copy holds only in-frame clones and misses some; the assay was immunoSEQ multiplex PCR. V and J calls plus clone size are reproduced from that table; the DNA served to infer D and trimming. The table has some 120,000 clones, approximately 91% seen once. The germline CDR1 and CDR2 sequences are LGHDT and YNNKEL (reference sequence). This CDR3 spans 16 amino acids. V trimming: 0 bases; J trimming: 6 bases; junction bases outside the gene matches: 5. This sample is drawn from a study of blood T cell repertoires in COVID-19. Overall study: The samples span acute and convalescent COVID-19 from the United States, Italy and Spain. PBMCs, B-cell-depleted T cells, or T cells provided the cDNA or gDNA that made up the material.

The specimen was peripheral blood. The sequence was obtained from a woman over 75 with acute or convalescent COVID-19. V usage is TRBV3-1 (or the pseudogene TRBV3-2) and J usage is TRBJ2-1; TRBD2 matches at 10 bases. CDR3 nucleotides: TGTGCCAGCAGCCAAGATCAAGCGGGAGGGCGCAATGAGCAGTTCTTC. Translating gives CASSQDQAGGRNEQFF.